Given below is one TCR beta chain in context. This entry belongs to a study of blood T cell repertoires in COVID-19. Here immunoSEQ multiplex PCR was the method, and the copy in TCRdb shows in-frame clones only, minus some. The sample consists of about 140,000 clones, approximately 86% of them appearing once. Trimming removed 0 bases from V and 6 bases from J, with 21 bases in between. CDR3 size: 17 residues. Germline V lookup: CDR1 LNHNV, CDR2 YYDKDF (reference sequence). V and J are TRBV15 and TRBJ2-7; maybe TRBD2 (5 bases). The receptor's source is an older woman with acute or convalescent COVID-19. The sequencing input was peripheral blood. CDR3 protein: CATSRDLLRTLPGEQYF. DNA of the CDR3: TGTGCCACCAGCAGAGATCTCTTAAGGACTCTCCCTGGCGAGCAGTACTTC.